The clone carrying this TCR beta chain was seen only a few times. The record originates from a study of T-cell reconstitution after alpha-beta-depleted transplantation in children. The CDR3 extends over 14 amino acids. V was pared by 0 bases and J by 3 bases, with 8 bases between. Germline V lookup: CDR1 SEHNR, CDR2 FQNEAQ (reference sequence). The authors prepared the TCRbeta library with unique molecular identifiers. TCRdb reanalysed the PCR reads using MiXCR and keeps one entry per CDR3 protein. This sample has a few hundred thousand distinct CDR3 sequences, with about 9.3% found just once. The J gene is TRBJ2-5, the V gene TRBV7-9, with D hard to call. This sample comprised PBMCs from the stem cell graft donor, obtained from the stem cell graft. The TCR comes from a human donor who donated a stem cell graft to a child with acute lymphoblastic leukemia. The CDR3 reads CASSLARPEETQYF. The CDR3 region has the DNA TGTGCCAGCAGCTTAGCCAGGCCTGAAGAGACCCAGTACTTC.